What follows describes a single TCR beta chain. Its cognate antigen is unknown. The assay that was used to sequence DNA from cultured CD4+ T cells was the Oncomine TCR Beta short-read assay. TCRdb re-analysed the PCR reads in MiXCR, keeping a single row per CDR3 protein. Of more than 20,000 distinct CDR3 sequences listed, 60% are singletons. The data were obtained in a study of vaccination and CD4 T cells after COVID-19. The CDR3 contains 15 residues. The V segment lost 5 bases and the J segment 3 bases; nucleotides outside the gene matches: 6. This sample's treatment: approximately 11-day PBMC culture with coronavirus spike peptide pools or control peptides (ViraFEST assay). ViraFEST stimulated the growth of antigen-specific T cells using peptide pools and subsequently profiled their TCRs by sequencing.

V and J are TRBV12-3 or TRBV12-4 and TRBJ1-3, with 8 positions matching TRBD1. The clonotype comes from a human donor who received a COVID-19 vaccine. The material sequenced was CD4+ T cells from blood, cultured in vitro, taken after SARS-CoV-2 vaccination. The CDR3 DNA follows: TGTGCCAGCAGTCATGACAGGGGCCTTGGAAACACCATATATTTT. Amino acids: CASSHDRGLGNTIYF.